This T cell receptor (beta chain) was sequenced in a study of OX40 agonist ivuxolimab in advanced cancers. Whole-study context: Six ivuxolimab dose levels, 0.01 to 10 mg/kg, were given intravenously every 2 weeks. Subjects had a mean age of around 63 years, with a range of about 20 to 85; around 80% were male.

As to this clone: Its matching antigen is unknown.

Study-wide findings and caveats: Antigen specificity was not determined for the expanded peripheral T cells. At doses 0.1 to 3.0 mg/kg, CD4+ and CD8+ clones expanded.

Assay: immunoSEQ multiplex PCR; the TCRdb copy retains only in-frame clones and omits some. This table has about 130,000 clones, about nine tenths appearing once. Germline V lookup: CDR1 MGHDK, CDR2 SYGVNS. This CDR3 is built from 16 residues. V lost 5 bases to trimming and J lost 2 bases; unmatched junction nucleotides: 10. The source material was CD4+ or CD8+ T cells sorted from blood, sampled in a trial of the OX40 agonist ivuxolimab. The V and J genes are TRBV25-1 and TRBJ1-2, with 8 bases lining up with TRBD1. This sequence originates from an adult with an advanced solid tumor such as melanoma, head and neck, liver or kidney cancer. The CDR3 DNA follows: TGTGCCAGCAGTCCTCTTGACAGGGGAGGGAACTATGGCTACACCTTC. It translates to CASSPLDRGGNYGYTF.